A selection of T cell receptor beta chains follows, all from one sample in a study of graft-versus-host responses after intestinal transplantation. Method: immunoSEQ multiplex PCR; TCRdb's copy keeps in-frame clones and lacks some. The repertoire has roughly 28,000 clones, nearly 90% of them found once; the top ten carry approximately 10%. The sample in question was PBMCs, obtained around 62 weeks after intestinal transplantation. Source of these receptors: a human patient who received an intestinal transplant, so some T cells may come from the graft donor. CDR3s include the opening cysteine and the closing phenylalanine or tryptophan. The D gene is left open where the match is weak. Clone size is shown for a subset of rows, as once, few, many or a class of expanded clone.

D	size	V	J	length	DNA	CDR3
TRBD2	NA	TRBV5-1	TRBJ2-1	15	TGCGCCAGCAGCCCGGAACGACTAGCGGGGAATGAGCAGTTCTTC	CASSPERLAGNEQFF
NA	NA	TRBV4-1	TRBJ1-5	15	TGCGCCAGCAGCCAAGATGGTAGGGATAGCCAGCCCCAGCATTTT	CASSQDGRDSQPQHF
NA	NA	TRBV5-6	TRBJ1-2	12	TGTGCCAGCCAGGGACATAACTATGGCTACACCTTC	CASQGHNYGYTF
NA	NA	TRBV27	TRBJ2-7	15	TGTGCCAGCAGTCGGGCGGAATCCTTAATGTATCTGGAGTACTTC	CASSRAESLMYLEYF
NA	NA	TRBV2	TRBJ1-2	10	TGTGCCAGCAGTCCTGATGGCTACACCTTC	CASSPDGYTF
NA	NA	TRBV18	TRBJ2-3	16	TGTGCCAGCTCACCGCCTGTCGAGCCCAGCACAGATACGCAGTATTTT	CASSPPVEPSTDTQYF
TRBD2	NA	TRBV19	TRBJ2-3	14	TGTGCCAGTAGTGCTAGCGGGACCACAGATACGCAGTATTTT	CASSASGTTDTQYF
NA	few	TRBV5-1	TRBJ2-7	15	TGCGCCAGCAGCCTGGTGTCAGGGGTAGCCTACGAGCAGTACTTC	CASSLVSGVAYEQYF
NA	NA	TRBV6-5	TRBJ2-7	15	TGTGCCAGCAGTTACAAGTTCGGAGGGTTAGTTGAGCAGTACTTC	CASSYKFGGLVEQYF
TRBD2	medium-sized	TRBV10-3	TRBJ2-1	17	TGTGCCATCAGCAAGCGGGAGAAGGTAATTTTGTACAATGAGCAGTTCTTC	CAISKREKVILYNEQFF
NA	NA	TRBV25-1	TRBJ1-3	17	TGTGCCAGCAGTCTTTGGAGAGCTCGGATCTCTGGAAACACCATATATTTT	CASSLWRARISGNTIYF